This TCR beta chain came from a study of blood T cell repertoires in COVID-19. Study-wide context: T cells, B-cell-depleted T cells, or PBMCs provided the cDNA or gDNA that served as material.

Original handling: Reference gene primer amplification yielded estimated nucleated cell counts. Profiling relied on immunoSEQ multiplex PCR, and the TCRdb table lists in-frame clones only, not all of them. Clone size and V and J calls were adopted from that table, with D and trimming inferred from the DNA. The table shows 290,000 or so clones, with around nine tenths occurring only once. The CDR3 runs to 14 residues. The germline CDR1 and CDR2 sequences are MNHEY and SVGAGI. V trimming: 6 bases; J trimming: 1 base; junction bases outside the gene matches: 3. The receptor's source is a woman between 18 and 30 years old who had recovered from COVID-19. V is TRBV6-5 and J is TRBJ2-7; 10 bases fit TRBD1. Source material: PBMCs or T cells enriched from blood (not recorded which). The CDR3, as DNA: TGTGCCAGCAGATCGGGACAGGGGTCCTACGAGCAGTACTTC. Its protein product is CASRSGQGSYEQYF.